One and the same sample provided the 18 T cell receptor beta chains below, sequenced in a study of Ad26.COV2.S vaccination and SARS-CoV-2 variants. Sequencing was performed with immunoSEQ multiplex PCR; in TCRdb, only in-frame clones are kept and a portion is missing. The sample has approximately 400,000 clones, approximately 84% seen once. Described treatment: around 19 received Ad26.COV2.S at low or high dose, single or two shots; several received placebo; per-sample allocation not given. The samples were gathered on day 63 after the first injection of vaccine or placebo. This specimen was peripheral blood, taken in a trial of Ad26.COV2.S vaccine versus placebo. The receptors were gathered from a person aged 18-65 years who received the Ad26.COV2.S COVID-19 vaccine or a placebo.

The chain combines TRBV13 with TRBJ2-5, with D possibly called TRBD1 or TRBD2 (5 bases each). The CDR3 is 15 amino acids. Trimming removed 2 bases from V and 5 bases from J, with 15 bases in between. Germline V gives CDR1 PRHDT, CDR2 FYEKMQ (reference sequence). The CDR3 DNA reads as TGTGCCAGCAGCTTAACCTTTCGGGGCAAGGAGACCCAGTACTTC. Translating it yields CASSLTFRGKETQYF. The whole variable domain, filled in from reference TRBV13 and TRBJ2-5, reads AAGVIQSPRHLIKEKRETATLKCYPIPRHDTVYWYQQGPGQDPQFLISFYEKMQSDKGSIPDRFSAQQFSDYHSELNMSSLELGDSALYFCASSLTFRGKETQYFGPGTRLLVL.

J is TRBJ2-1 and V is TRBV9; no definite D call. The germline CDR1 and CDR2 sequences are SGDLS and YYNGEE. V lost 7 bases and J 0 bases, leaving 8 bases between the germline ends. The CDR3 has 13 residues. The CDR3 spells CASAKSSYNEQFF. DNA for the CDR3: TGTGCCAGCGCGAAGAGCTCCTACAATGAGCAGTTCTTC.

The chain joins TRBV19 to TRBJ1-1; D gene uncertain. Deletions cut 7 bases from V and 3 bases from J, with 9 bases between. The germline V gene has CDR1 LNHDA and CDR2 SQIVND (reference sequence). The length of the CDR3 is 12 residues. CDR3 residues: CASIGGDTEAFF. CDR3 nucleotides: TGTGCCAGTATCGGAGGTGACACTGAAGCTTTCTTT.

The DNA of the CDR3 is TGTGCCAGCAGTCCTCGACAATATAATTCACCCCTCCACTTT. It encodes CASSPRQYNSPLHF. V and J are TRBV27 and TRBJ1-6; no clear D. The length of the CDR3 is 14 residues. Germline loops: CDR1 MNHEY, CDR2 SMNVEV (reference sequence). V shed 5 bases and J shed 4 bases, with 9 bases lying between them.

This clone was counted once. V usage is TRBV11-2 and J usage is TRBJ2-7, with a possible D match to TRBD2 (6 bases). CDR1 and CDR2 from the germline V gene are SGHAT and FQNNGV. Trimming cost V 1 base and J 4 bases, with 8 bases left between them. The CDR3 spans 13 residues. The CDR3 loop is CASSLGRGYEQYF. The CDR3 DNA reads TGTGCCAGCAGCTTAGGACGGGGGTACGAGCAGTACTTC.

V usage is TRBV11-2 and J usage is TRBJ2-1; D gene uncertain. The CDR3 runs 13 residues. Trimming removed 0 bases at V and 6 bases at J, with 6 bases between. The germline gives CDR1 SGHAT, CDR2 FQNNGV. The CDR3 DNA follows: TGTGCCAGCAGCTTAGATCGGCTCAATGAGCAGTTCTTC. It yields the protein CASSLDRLNEQFF.

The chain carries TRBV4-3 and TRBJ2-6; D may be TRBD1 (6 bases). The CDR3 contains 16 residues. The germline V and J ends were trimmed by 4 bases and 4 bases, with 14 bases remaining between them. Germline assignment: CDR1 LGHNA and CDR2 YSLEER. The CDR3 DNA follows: TGCGCCAGCAGCCGCTACACAGGGACCGGGGCCAACGTCCTGACTTTC. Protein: CASSRYTGTGANVLTF.

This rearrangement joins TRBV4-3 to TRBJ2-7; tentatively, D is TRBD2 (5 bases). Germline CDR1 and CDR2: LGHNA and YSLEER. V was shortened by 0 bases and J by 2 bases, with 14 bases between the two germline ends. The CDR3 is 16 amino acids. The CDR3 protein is CASSQEPEGMPYEQYF. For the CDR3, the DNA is TGCGCCAGCAGCCAAGAACCCGAGGGAATGCCCTACGAGCAGTACTTC.

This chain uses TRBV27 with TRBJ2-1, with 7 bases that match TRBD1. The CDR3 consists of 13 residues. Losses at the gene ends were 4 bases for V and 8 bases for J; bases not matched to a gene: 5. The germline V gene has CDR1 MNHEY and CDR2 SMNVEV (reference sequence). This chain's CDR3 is CASSWGTAHEQFF. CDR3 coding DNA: TGTGCCAGCAGTTGGGGGACAGCCCATGAGCAGTTCTTC.

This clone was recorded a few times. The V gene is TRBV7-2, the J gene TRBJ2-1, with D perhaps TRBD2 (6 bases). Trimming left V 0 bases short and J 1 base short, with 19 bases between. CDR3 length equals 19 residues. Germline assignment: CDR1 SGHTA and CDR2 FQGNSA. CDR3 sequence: CASSLARGSGRGSYNEQFF. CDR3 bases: TGTGCCAGCAGCTTAGCGCGGGGTAGCGGTCGAGGGTCCTACAATGAGCAGTTCTTC.

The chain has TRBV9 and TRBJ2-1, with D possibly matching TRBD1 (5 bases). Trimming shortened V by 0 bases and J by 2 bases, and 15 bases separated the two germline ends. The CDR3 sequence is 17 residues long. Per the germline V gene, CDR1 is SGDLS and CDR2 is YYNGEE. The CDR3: CASSVEWGASTYNEQFF. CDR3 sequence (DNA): TGTGCCAGCAGCGTAGAGTGGGGCGCGAGCACCTACAATGAGCAGTTCTTC.

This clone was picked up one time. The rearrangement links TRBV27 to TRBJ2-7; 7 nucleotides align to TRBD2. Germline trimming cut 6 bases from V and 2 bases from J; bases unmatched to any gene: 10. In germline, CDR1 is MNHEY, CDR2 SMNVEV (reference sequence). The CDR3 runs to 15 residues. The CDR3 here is CASRESRDYPYEQYF. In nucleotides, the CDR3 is TGTGCCAGCAGAGAGAGCCGGGACTACCCCTACGAGCAGTACTTC.

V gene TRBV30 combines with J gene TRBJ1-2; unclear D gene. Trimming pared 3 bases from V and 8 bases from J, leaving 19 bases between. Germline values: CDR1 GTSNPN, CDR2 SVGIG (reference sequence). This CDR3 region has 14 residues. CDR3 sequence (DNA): TGTGCCTGGAGCCAAGGACTGCCCGCGGGGGGCTACACCTTC. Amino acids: CAWSQGLPAGGYTF.

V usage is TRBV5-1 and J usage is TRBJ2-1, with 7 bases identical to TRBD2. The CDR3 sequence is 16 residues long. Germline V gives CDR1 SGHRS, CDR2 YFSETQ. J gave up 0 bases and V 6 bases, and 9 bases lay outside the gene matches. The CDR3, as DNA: TGCGCCAGCAACCCCGGGACTACCGACTCCTACAATGAGCAGTTCTTC. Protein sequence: CASNPGTTDSYNEQFF.

The CDR3 nucleotides read TGTGCCAGCAGTTACAGTTACCCGGGACTAGCGGTACAAGAGACCCAGTACTTC. This gives the protein CASSYSYPGLAVQETQYF. The chain couples TRBV6-2 or TRBV6-3 to TRBJ2-5; 11 bases align to TRBD2. CDR1 is MNHEY, CDR2 SVGEGT, per germline. J was trimmed by 2 bases and V by 2 bases; bases with no gene match: 10. The CDR3 runs to 18 residues.

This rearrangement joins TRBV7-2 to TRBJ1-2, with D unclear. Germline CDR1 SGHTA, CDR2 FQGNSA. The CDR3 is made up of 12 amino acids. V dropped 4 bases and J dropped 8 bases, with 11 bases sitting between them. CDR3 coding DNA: TGTGCCAGCAGCTCGAACCCGAGGGGCTACACCTTC. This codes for CASSSNPRGYTF.

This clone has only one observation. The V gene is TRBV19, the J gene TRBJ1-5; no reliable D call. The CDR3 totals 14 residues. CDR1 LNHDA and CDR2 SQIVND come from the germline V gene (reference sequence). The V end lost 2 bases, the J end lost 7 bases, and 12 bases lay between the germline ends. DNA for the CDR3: TGTGCCAGTAGTATATATTCAGAGTACCAGCCCCAGCATTTT. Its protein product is CASSIYSEYQPQHF.

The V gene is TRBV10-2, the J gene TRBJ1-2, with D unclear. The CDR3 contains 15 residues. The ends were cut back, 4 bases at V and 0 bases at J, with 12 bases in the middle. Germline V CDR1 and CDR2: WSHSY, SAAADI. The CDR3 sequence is CASSGARVANYGYTF. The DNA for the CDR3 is TGCGCCAGCAGTGGGGCGAGGGTGGCTAACTATGGCTACACCTTC.